These 3 T cell receptor beta chains share one sample of origin, sequenced in a study of shared clonotypes between healthy human individuals. Using immunoSEQ multiplex PCR, the repertoire was profiled, and TCRdb retains in-frame clones only, with some absent. The table has some 980,000 clones, around three quarters seen once. The sequencing input was memory CD4+ T cells sorted from blood. The subset was: CD45RA-negative fraction. These receptors all come from a young man in good health.

The chain joins TRBV28 to TRBJ1-1, with D unclear. Trimming pared 4 bases from V and 3 bases from J, leaving 15 bases between. Germline CDR1 is MDHEN and CDR2 is SYDVKM. The length of the CDR3 is 15 residues. The CDR3 loop is CASSSFLGDYTEAFF. DNA of the CDR3: TGTGCCAGCAGTTCCTTCCTTGGCGATTACACTGAAGCTTTCTTT.

The chain has TRBV5-6 and TRBJ2-5; possible D gene TRBD1, 5 bases. Trimming took off 0 bases at V and 5 bases at J, with 8 bases between the two ends. The germline V gene encodes CDR1 SGHDT and CDR2 YYEEEE. CDR3 length equals 13 residues. In DNA, the CDR3 is TGTGCCAGCAGCTTGGGCAGGGATGAGACCCAGTACTTC. Translated, it gives CASSLGRDETQYF.

The rearrangement links TRBV18 to TRBJ2-1; no clear D. This CDR3 is built from 15 residues. V shed 6 bases and J shed 2 bases, with 14 bases lying between them. Per germline, CDR1 KGHSH and CDR2 LQKENI. CDR3 sequence (DNA): TGTGCCAGCTCCCCTGGCAGACCGACCTACAATGAGCAGTTCTTC. Translation gives CASSPGRPTYNEQFF.